These 22 T cell receptor beta chains were all obtained from the same sample, sequenced in a study of T cell responses to AZD1222 COVID-19 vaccine. Produced via immunoSEQ multiplex PCR; TCRdb's table is partial and in-frame only. The sample shows 100,000 to 150,000 clones, 92% of them seen only once. This specimen was peripheral blood, taken 28 days after the second AZD1222 dose. The receptor set was obtained from an adult who received the AZD1222 COVID-19 vaccine.

This chain uses TRBV10-3 with TRBJ1-5; 7 bases align to TRBD1. With 2 bases clipped from V and 7 bases from J, the junction kept 5 bases outside the gene matches. CDR1 is ENHRY, CDR2 SYGVKD, per germline. This CDR3 spans 14 amino acids. Here the CDR3 reads CAISEQLGQQPQHF. In DNA, the CDR3 is TGTGCCATCAGTGAGCAGCTGGGACAGCAGCCCCAGCATTTT.

The chain recombines TRBV30 with TRBJ1-1; no clear D gene. CDR1 and CDR2 from the germline V gene are GTSNPN and SVGIG (reference sequence). The CDR3 sequence is 13 residues long. V was clipped by 1 base and J by 0 bases, with 6 bases between them. The DNA for the CDR3 is TGTGCCTGGAGTGGAAACATGAACACTGAAGCTTTCTTT. Translated, it gives CAWSGNMNTEAFF. Using reference TRBV30 and TRBJ1-1 for the parts outside the CDR3, the full variable domain is SQTIHQWPATLVQPVGSPLSLECTVEGTSNPNLYWYRQAAGRGLQLLFYSVGIGQISSEVPQNLSASRPQDRQFILSSKKLLLSDSGFYLCAWSGNMNTEAFFGQGTRLTVV.

The CDR3 spells CASGLAKGFYGYTF. The CDR3 nucleotides are TGTGCTAGTGGTTTAGCTAAGGGGTTCTATGGCTACACCTTC. V usage is TRBV12-5 and J usage is TRBJ1-2, with TRBD1 as a possible D gene (5 bases). This CDR3 region has 14 residues. The germline V gene has CDR1 LGHNT and CDR2 FRNRAP. The V gene lost 3 bases and the J gene lost 4 bases, with 12 bases spanning the gap.

The chain carries TRBV28 and TRBJ1-2; the match to TRBD1 covers 9 bases. Per the germline V gene, CDR1 is MDHEN and CDR2 is SYDVKM. The CDR3 consists of 17 residues. V was pared by 4 bases and J by 4 bases, with 13 bases of the junction left unmatched. The CDR3 DNA reads TGTGCCAGCAGTTGGTACAGGGGGCTGGGGCGACTCTATGGCTACACCTTC. This gives the protein CASSWYRGLGRLYGYTF.

The chain links TRBV27 to TRBJ2-7; 10 positions match TRBD1. CDR1 MNHEY and CDR2 SMNVEV come from the germline V gene (reference sequence). The V segment lost 5 bases and the J segment 0 bases; nucleotides outside the gene matches: 7. The CDR3 contains 16 residues. The CDR3 DNA sequence: TGTGCCAGCAGTATACGGACAGGGGGAGCCTCCTACGAGCAGTACTTC. Residues: CASSIRTGGASYEQYF.

This chain links TRBV7-2 with TRBJ1-4, with D unclear. The germline gives CDR1 SGHTA, CDR2 FQGNSA. The length of the CDR3 is 15 residues. V shed 2 bases and J shed 8 bases, with 15 bases lying between them. The CDR3 region has the DNA TGTGCCAGCAGCTTATTGGCAAGCTTAGGGGAAAAACTGTTTTTT. This gives the protein CASSLLASLGEKLFF.

The J gene is TRBJ1-1, the V gene TRBV15; D is unresolved. V lost 1 base and J 1 base, leaving 10 bases between the germline ends. Germline V gene data show CDR1 as LNHNV and CDR2 as YYDKDF (reference sequence). The CDR3 is 15 amino acids. The CDR3 sequence: CATSRGDIGNTEAFF. The CDR3 nucleotides are TGTGCCACCAGCAGAGGAGACATTGGGAACACTGAAGCTTTCTTT.

This chain joins TRBV3-1 (or the pseudogene TRBV3-2) and TRBJ2-7; D unresolved. CDR3 length: 11 amino acids. The V gene lost 0 bases and the J gene lost 4 bases, with 1 base spanning the gap. Germline loops: CDR1 LGHDT, CDR2 YNNKEL (reference sequence). The CDR3: CASSQEYEQYF. In DNA form, the CDR3 reads TGTGCCAGCAGCCAAGAATACGAGCAGTACTTC.

The rearrangement joins TRBV7-3 to TRBJ1-6; D call uncertain. This CDR3 comprises 18 residues. Germline loops: CDR1 SGHTA, CDR2 FQGTGA. V gave up 3 bases and J gave up 0 bases, with 15 bases separating them. This CDR3 reads CASSFGPVLSSYNSPLHF. CDR3 nucleotides: TGTGCCAGCAGCTTTGGTCCAGTCTTAAGCTCCTATAATTCACCCCTCCACTTT.

The chain recombines TRBV9 with TRBJ2-3; 8 nucleotides line up with TRBD2. The CDR3 has 13 amino acids. Losses at the gene ends were 0 bases for V and 6 bases for J; bases not matched to a gene: 0. Germline CDR1 and CDR2: SGDLS and YYNGEE. Here the CDR3 DNA reads TGTGCCAGCAGCGTAGGCGGGGGGGATACGCAGTATTTT. Its protein product is CASSVGGGDTQYF.

The V and J genes are TRBV29-1 and TRBJ1-1; weak D call: TRBD1 (5 bases). The CDR3 contains 13 residues. V was clipped by 5 bases and J by 1 base, with 11 bases between them. Germline assignment: CDR1 SQVTM and CDR2 ANQGSEA. The CDR3 DNA reads as TGCAGCGTTAAGGGGAATTCGAACACTGAAGCTTTCTTT. Its protein is CSVKGNSNTEAFF.

The chain joins TRBV6-2 or TRBV6-3 to TRBJ1-6; TRBD1 is a possible D gene (5 bases). The ends were cut back, 2 bases at V and 7 bases at J, with 12 bases in the middle. Germline assignment: CDR1 MNHEY and CDR2 SVGEGT. This CDR3 spans 15 amino acids. In nucleotides, the CDR3 is TGTGCCAGCAGTTACAATCGCAGGGAGAATTCACCCCTCCACTTT. This encodes CASSYNRRENSPLHF.

This clone was detected once. The CDR3 protein is CATSRGGSDTGELFF. Written as DNA, the CDR3 is TGTGCCACCAGCAGAGGGGGTAGTGACACCGGGGAGCTGTTTTTT. V gene TRBV15 combines with J gene TRBJ2-2; D unclear. The V end was cut by 1 base, the J end by 3 bases, with 9 bases between. Germline CDR1 and CDR2: LNHNV and YYDKDF (reference sequence). This CDR3 region has 15 residues.

The chain joins TRBV24-1 to TRBJ1-2; possible D gene TRBD1, 5 bases. V lost 4 bases and J lost 2, with 10 bases in between. There are 14 residues in the CDR3. Germline values: CDR1 KGHDR, CDR2 SFDVKD. The CDR3 spells CATSDRDGNYGYTF. CDR3 nucleotide sequence: TGTGCCACCAGTGACCGGGACGGAAACTATGGCTACACCTTC.

The J gene is TRBJ1-3, the V gene TRBV7-9; D is uncertain. Germline loops: CDR1 SEHNR, CDR2 FQNEAQ (reference sequence). V was clipped by 5 bases and J by 1 base, with 9 bases between them. This CDR3 spans 14 amino acids. CDR3 nucleotide sequence: TGTGCCAGCAGCCCGCCTGGGTCTGGAAACACCATATATTTT. It encodes CASSPPGSGNTIYF.

The chain joins TRBV7-2 to TRBJ2-1; 9 bases map to TRBD2. Trimming took 3 bases from V and 5 from J; bases not matched to a gene: 8. CDR1 SGHTA and CDR2 FQGNSA come from the germline V gene. The CDR3 contains 16 residues. The CDR3 sequence: CASSFPTSGTNNEQFF. The CDR3 region has the DNA TGTGCCAGCAGCTTTCCGACTAGCGGAACAAACAATGAGCAGTTCTTC.

This sequence joins TRBV9 and TRBJ1-2; the match to TRBD1 covers 9 bases. The CDR3 is 16 residues long. The germline V gene has CDR1 SGDLS and CDR2 YYNGEE. The ends lost 0 bases at V and 8 bases at J; junction bases unmatched: 11. In nucleotides, the CDR3 is TGTGCCAGCAGCGTAGAGGGGACGGGACAGGGAATGGGCTACACCTTC. It translates to CASSVEGTGQGMGYTF. Full variable domain (rest looked up from reference TRBV9 and TRBJ1-2): DSGVTQTPKHLITATGQRVTLRCSPRSGDLSVYWYQQSLDQGLQFLIQYYNGEERAKGNILERFSAQQFPDLHSELNLSSLELGDSALYFCASSVEGTGQGMGYTFGSGTRLTVV.

This clone appeared a single time. V gene TRBV4-3 combines with J gene TRBJ2-7; unclear D gene. There are 15 residues in the CDR3. Per germline, CDR1 LGHNA and CDR2 YSLEER. Trimming stripped 1 base from V and 0 bases from J, with 10 bases between. For the CDR3, the DNA is TGCGCCAGCAGCCAAGTCCTAGACGGCTCCTACGAGCAGTACTTC. This codes for CASSQVLDGSYEQYF.

V usage is TRBV7-9 and J usage is TRBJ2-7; 12 nucleotides match TRBD2. The V and J ends lost 4 bases and 7 bases, in that order; junction bases with no gene match: 5. The CDR3 consists of 14 residues. Germline CDR1 and CDR2: SEHNR and FQNEAQ (reference sequence). The DNA of the CDR3 is TGTGCCAGCAGCTCTAGCGGGGGGGCCGGTGAGCAGTACTTC. Translating it yields CASSSSGGAGEQYF.

On this clone: The same CDR3 also results from other DNA sequences found in this sample. The chain has TRBV29-1 and TRBJ1-5, with 9 bases lining up with TRBD1. Germline loops: CDR1 SQVTM, CDR2 ANQGSEA. The CDR3 runs 13 residues. The V segment lost 4 bases and the J segment 3 bases; nucleotides outside the gene matches: 1. This chain's CDR3 is CSVGQGDNQPQHF. The CDR3, as DNA: TGCAGCGTTGGACAGGGGGACAATCAGCCCCAGCATTTT.

The CDR3 region is CASSLGQRSSYGYTF. The CDR3 DNA is TGTGCCAGCAGCTTAGGGCAGCGTAGCTCCTATGGCTACACCTTC. The chain couples TRBV11-3 to TRBJ1-2; D is undetermined. The V and J ends lost 1 base and 4 bases respectively, with 13 bases between them. The CDR3 length is 15 residues. Germline V gives CDR1 SGHNT, CDR2 YENEEA.

This chain uses TRBV4-3 with TRBJ2-1, with D perhaps given as TRBD1 or TRBD2 (5 bases each). Trimming stripped 1 base from V and 9 bases from J, with 16 bases between. The germline V gene has CDR1 LGHNA and CDR2 YSLEER. The CDR3 runs to 15 residues. The CDR3 loop is CASSQAGTEGAEQFF. DNA for the CDR3: TGCGCCAGCAGCCAAGCAGGGACCGAGGGAGCTGAGCAGTTCTTC.